The sequence of this T cell receptor (beta chain) was determined in a study of T cell repertoires in cytomegalovirus infection. This clonotype has ten or more counts. What it binds is not known. In TCRdb, the reads were re-called with MiXCR into one record per CDR3 protein. The sample yields about 920,000 distinct CDR3 sequences, approximately 31% seen once. Per the germline V gene, CDR1 is SGHVS and CDR2 is FQNEAQ. Trimming cost V 5 bases and J 3 bases, with 13 bases left between them. This CDR3 is built from 14 residues. The genes are TRBV7-8 and TRBJ1-1, with a weak D call TRBD1 (5 bases). The TCR comes from a human donor in good health (CMV status not recorded). Some clones in this sample may be carry-over from other donors' samples. This material consisted of cultured CD8+ T cells from PBMCs, taken from culture after CMV antigen stimulation. CDR3 region: CASSPRQGYTEAFF. CDR3 DNA sequence: TGTGCCAGCAGCCCCCGCCAGGGCTACACTGAAGCTTTCTTT.